This T cell receptor beta chain was obtained from a study of blood T cell repertoires in COVID-19. TCRdb's table, derived via immunoSEQ multiplex PCR, lists solely in-frame clones and lacks some. The sample comprises around 160,000 clones, around 81% of which are singletons, and approximately 6% rests with the top ten. Between the trimmed V and J ends, which lost 4 bases and 2 bases, there was a span of 19 bases. The CDR3 has 17 amino acids. J is TRBJ2-4 and V is TRBV5-3, with D possibly TRBD1 on 6 matching bases. TRBV5-3 is an open reading frame whose function is uncertain. Input material: PBMCs or T cells enriched from blood (not recorded which). This TCR was sampled from a man aged 35-49 years who had recovered from COVID-19. The CDR3 coding sequence is TGTGCCAGAAGCATTAACAGGGTTGACCCACCCAAAAACATTCAGTACTTC. Its protein product is CARSINRVDPPKNIQYF.